This TCR beta chain was sequenced in a study of regulatory T cells in long-lasting Graves disease. Study-wide context: Graves' patients who were just diagnosed had used antithyroid drugs for under 3 months. Regarding the study as a whole: Public clonotype sharing was higher in persistent than newly diagnosed patients.

Time point specified: newly diagnosed GD, antithyroid drugs for less than 3 months. The TCR library was made from RNA that had been extracted from PBMCs in TRIzol. Combining iRepertoire HTBI primers with Arm-PCR of CDR3 regions, the authors built TCR beta libraries. TCRdb reanalysed the multiplex PCR reads using MiXCR and keeps one entry per CDR3 protein. In the table there are roughly 380,000 distinct CDR3 sequences, 16% of which are singletons. This clonotype occurred many times. Its antigen is unidentified. This same sample was also part of a study on T cells in Graves' hyperthyroidism and ophthalmopathy. That work adds: Initially, a first-round RT-PCR of the TCR CDR3 employed the HTBI primer set.

The sequence was collected from a man aged 40-49 years with Graves disease. Sequenced material: peripheral blood mononuclear cells (PBMCs), taken at new diagnosis, from a patient treated with antithyroid drugs.

The CDR3 nucleotides read TGTGCCAGCAGTCACCTAATGGATGGCTACACCTTC. Translating gives CASSHLMDGYTF. The chain couples TRBV28 to TRBJ1-2; D gene unclear. From germline, CDR1 is MDHEN and CDR2 SYDVKM. Trimming left V 5 bases short and J 6 bases short, with 10 bases between. There are 12 residues in the CDR3.